Below are 13 T cell receptor beta chains sequenced from a single sample in a study of memory CD4+ T cells and cytomegalovirus serostatus (dated by TCRdb to about 2019). Single viable CD3+CD4+CD8-CD45RO+ cells were sorted as memory CD4+ T cells on a FACSAria II. Libraries were built with the immunoSEQ multiplex PCR assay. Here the immuneACCESS table is served through TCRdb, limited to in-frame sequences with V and J called. Missing clones are a known gap in these copies; in checked studies unresolved V genes cover under half, and the rest lacks a known reason. The sample table records fewer than 50,000 clones; around three quarters of these occur just once. The ten largest clones capture approximately 5% of the sample. The material sequenced was memory CD4+ T cells from blood. These receptors came from an adult in good health and CMV-seropositive.

The gene calls are TRBV5-6 and TRBJ2-1, with a tentative D call TRBD2 (6 bases). The CDR3 is 16 amino acids. The V end was cut by 3 bases, the J end by 7 bases, with 20 bases between. The germline CDR1 and CDR2 sequences are SGHDT and YYEEEE. CDR3 protein: CASSSSSVRDLNEQFF. The CDR3 DNA sequence: TGTGCCAGCAGCTCTTCTAGCGTCCGAGATTTGAATGAGCAGTTCTTC.

V and J are TRBV2 and TRBJ2-4; D may correspond to TRBD1 or TRBD2 (5 bases each). Germline loops: CDR1 SNHLY, CDR2 FYNNEI. Trimming left V 6 bases short and J 3 bases short, with 12 bases between. The CDR3 totals 14 residues. CDR3 sequence: CASSETEGKNIQYF. In DNA form, the CDR3 reads TGTGCCAGCAGCGAGACAGAGGGCAAAAACATTCAGTACTTC.

V and J are TRBV5-8 and TRBJ1-5; 9 bases align to TRBD1. The trim removed 4 bases at V and 10 bases at J, leaving 9 bases unmatched. From germline, CDR1 is SGHTS and CDR2 YDEGEE. The CDR3 runs 14 residues. Written as DNA, the CDR3 is TGTGCCAGCAGCCCCTGGACAGGGGTCCATCCCCAGCATTTT. This translates into CASSPWTGVHPQHF.

The chain couples TRBV5-4 to TRBJ2-7, with 8 bases fitting TRBD2. Germline trimming cut 9 bases from V and 2 bases from J; bases unmatched to any gene: 10. From germline, CDR1 is SGHNT and CDR2 YYREEE (reference sequence). This CDR3 region has 14 residues. In nucleotides, the CDR3 is TGTGCCACGAAAACCGGGACTAGAACCTACGAGCAGTACTTC. Translated, it gives CATKTGTRTYEQYF. Using reference TRBV5-4 and TRBJ2-7 for the parts outside the CDR3, the full variable domain is ETGVTQSPTHLIKTRGQQVTLRCSSQSGHNTVSWYQQALGQGPQFIFQYYREEENGRGNFPPRFSGLQFPNYSSELNVNALELDDSALYLCATKTGTRTYEQYFGPGTRLTVT.

The chain carries TRBV7-2 and TRBJ2-1; 10 bases agree with TRBD2. Germline V gene sequence: CDR1 SGHTA, CDR2 FQGNSA. V trimming: 8 bases; J trimming: 9 bases; junction bases outside the gene matches: 7. CDR3 length: 13 amino acids. The CDR3 DNA sequence: TGTGCCAGCGGCCTAGCGGGAGTAGGTGAGCAGTTCTTC. This gives the protein CASGLAGVGEQFF.

This sequence joins TRBV28 and TRBJ2-2, with 10 bases matching TRBD1. Germline lookup yields CDR1 MDHEN and CDR2 SYDVKM. V shed 7 bases, J shed 0 bases, and the junction held 5 bases outside the gene matches. The length of the CDR3 is 16 residues. The CDR3 DNA is TGTGCCAGCACCGGGGACAGGGGCACGAACACCGGGGAGCTGTTTTTT. It encodes CASTGDRGTNTGELFF.

The chain employs TRBV2 and TRBJ2-5; 12 bases are shared with TRBD2. V lost 6 bases, J lost 3 bases, and 5 bases stayed unmatched. CDR1 and CDR2 from the germline V gene are SNHLY and FYNNEI. This CDR3 spans 15 amino acids. CDR3 in DNA: TGTGCCAGCAGGCACCGGACTAGCGGGGAAGAGACCCAGTACTTC. Protein: CASRHRTSGEETQYF.

CDR3 DNA sequence: TGCGCCAGCAGCCGGGGAACCGGGACAGTCAACACTGAAGCTTTCTTT. Translation gives CASSRGTGTVNTEAFF. The V and J genes are TRBV4-1 and TRBJ1-1; TRBD1 matches 7 bases. This CDR3 is built from 16 residues. The J segment lost 2 bases and the V segment lost 4 bases, leaving 10 bases of the junction unmatched. Germline CDR1 reads MGHRA; CDR2 reads YSYEKL.

This clone has only one observation. The J gene is TRBJ2-2, the V gene TRBV9, with unresolved D. Germline CDR1 SGDLS, CDR2 YYNGEE. V was trimmed by 4 bases and J by 7 bases, leaving 8 bases between them. The CDR3 is 12 amino acids. In DNA, the CDR3 is TGTGCCAGCAGCAATCATTTCGGGGAGCTGTTTTTT. It specifies CASSNHFGELFF.

The V gene is TRBV29-1, the J gene TRBJ2-1, with D perhaps matching TRBD2 (5 bases). The germline V gene has CDR1 SQVTM and CDR2 ANQGSEA. Trimming took off 7 bases at V and 5 bases at J, with 18 bases between the two ends. This CDR3 is 14 amino acids long. As DNA, the CDR3 is TGCAGCGCTGCGGCCGGGAATTATAACAATGAGCAGTTCTTC. It is translated as CSAAAGNYNNEQFF.

The chain links TRBV5-1 to TRBJ2-3, with 7 bases fitting TRBD2. V was clipped by 3 bases and J by 6 bases; unmatched bases: 13. CDR1 SGHRS and CDR2 YFSETQ come from the germline V gene. The CDR3 is 16 amino acids. The CDR3 sequence: CASSSRGGIQRDTQYF. CDR3 coding DNA: TGCGCCAGCAGCTCCCGCGGGGGAATCCAACGGGATACGCAGTATTTT. Full variable domain (remainder filled in from reference TRBV5-1 and TRBJ2-3): KAGVTQTPRYLIKTRGQQVTLSCSPISGHRSVSWYQQTPGQGLQFLFEYFSETQRNKGNFPGRFSGRQFSNSRSEMNVSTLELGDSALYLCASSSRGGIQRDTQYFGPGTRLTVL.

The chain uses TRBV7-2 and TRBJ2-3; the match to TRBD2 covers 9 bases. Germline CDR1 reads SGHTA; CDR2 reads FQGNSA. The CDR3 sequence is 17 residues long. V dropped 4 bases and J dropped 2; count of bases not matched to a gene: 10. Here the CDR3 DNA reads TGTGCCAGCAGCTCGCAGGGTAGCGGGGGCCCCACAGATACGCAGTATTTT. This sequence encodes CASSSQGSGGPTDTQYF.

There are a few counts of this clone. The genes are TRBV25-1 and TRBJ1-2; D is unclear. Deletions cut 3 bases from V and 4 bases from J, with 21 bases between. This CDR3 spans 17 amino acids. Germline V gene lookup returns CDR1 MGHDK and CDR2 SYGVNS. The DNA for the CDR3 is TGTGCCAGCAGTGAGGCCAATAGCTTACATACACGCTATGGCTACACCTTC. Its translation: CASSEANSLHTRYGYTF.